Presented here are 17 T cell receptor beta chains from one specimen sequenced in a study of cytomegalovirus exposure and HLA in healthy donors. PCR primers comprised 60 Vbeta and 13 Jbeta primers. Sequencing used immunoSEQ multiplex PCR; TCRdb keeps in-frame clones, though not all of them. The sample lists under 200,000 clones; roughly 60% were seen once. Specimen: PBMCs. Every receptor here comes from a man between 40 and 49 years old in good health and CMV-seronegative.

A few counts support this clone. The chain joins TRBV19 to TRBJ1-5; the D gene is possibly TRBD1 (6 bases). Germline V lookup: CDR1 LNHDA, CDR2 SQIVND (reference sequence). The V end was cut by 2 bases, the J end by 9 bases, with 14 bases between. The CDR3 length is 14 residues. The DNA for the CDR3 is TGTGCCAGTAGTATAAATGGACAGAATAGGCCCCAGCATTTT. This translates into CASSINGQNRPQHF.

V usage is TRBV7-9 and J usage is TRBJ2-7; no reliable D call. The CDR3 contains 15 residues. Germline-derived CDR1 and CDR2 are SEHNR and FQNEAQ (reference sequence). The V gene lost 5 bases and the J gene lost 0 bases, with 14 bases spanning the gap. The CDR3 region is CASSPLFMFSYEQYF. CDR3 DNA sequence: TGTGCCAGCAGCCCCCTTTTTATGTTCTCCTACGAGCAGTACTTC.

The genes are TRBV18 and TRBJ1-5; TRBD1 is a possible D gene (6 bases). Germline loops: CDR1 KGHSH, CDR2 LQKENI. The CDR3 loop spans 12 amino acids. Trimming removed 3 bases from V and 9 bases from J, with 9 bases in between. This chain's CDR3 is CASSPIGGPQHF. CDR3 nucleotides: TGTGCCAGCTCACCGATAGGGGGGCCCCAGCATTTT. The variable domain in full, completed from reference TRBV18 and TRBJ1-5, reads NAGVMQNPRHLVRRRGQEARLRCSPMKGHSHVYWYRQLPEEGLKFMVYLQKENIIDESGMPKERFSAEFPKEGPSILRIQQVVRGDSAAYFCASSPIGGPQHFGDGTRLSIL.

This rearrangement joins TRBV6-1 to TRBJ2-1, with 12 bases that match TRBD1. V shed 6 bases, J shed 7 bases, and the junction held 7 bases outside the gene matches. Germline CDR1 and CDR2: MNHNS and SASEGT. This CDR3 is built from 15 residues. As DNA, the CDR3 is TGTGCCAGCAGCCAACCGGGACAGGGGGCGAATGAGCAGTTCTTC. Translated: CASSQPGQGANEQFF.

The V gene is TRBV30, the J gene TRBJ1-1, with a weak D call TRBD1 (6 bases). The CDR3 spans 13 residues. Trimming removed 1 base from V and 5 bases from J, with 11 bases in between. The V gene's germline CDR1 is GTSNPN and CDR2 SVGIG (reference sequence). The CDR3 protein is CAWSGTAMTEAFF. DNA for the CDR3: TGTGCCTGGAGTGGGACAGCCATGACTGAAGCTTTCTTT.

The rearrangement joins TRBV9 to TRBJ1-4; TRBD1 matches 11 bases. Germline V gene data show CDR1 as SGDLS and CDR2 as YYNGEE. The ends lost 3 bases at V and 7 bases at J; junction bases unmatched: 8. This CDR3 spans 16 amino acids. The CDR3 DNA is TGTGCCAGCAGCGATGGGACAGGGGGTGGAGGTGAAAAACTGTTTTTT. This encodes CASSDGTGGGGEKLFF.

The V and J genes are TRBV30 and TRBJ2-4; 7 positions agree with TRBD1. The V segment lost 1 base and the J segment 2 bases; nucleotides outside the gene matches: 5. CDR1 is GTSNPN and CDR2 is SVGIG in the germline V gene (reference sequence). This CDR3 has 15 residues. This chain's CDR3 is CAWSGHRGSKNIQYF. For the CDR3, the DNA is TGTGCCTGGAGTGGGCACAGGGGCTCCAAAAACATTCAGTACTTC.

This clone appeared once. The V gene is TRBV15, the J gene TRBJ1-1, with D maybe TRBD1 (5 bases). CDR1 and CDR2 (germline): LNHNV, YYDKDF (reference sequence). Trimming stripped 0 bases from V and 3 bases from J, with 11 bases between. CDR3 length: 15 residues. DNA for the CDR3: TGTGCCACCAGCAGAGATATTCTAGGGGACACTGAAGCTTTCTTT. Translation: CATSRDILGDTEAFF.

This chain uses TRBV5-1 with TRBJ2-7, with 7 positions matching TRBD2. V dropped 0 bases and J dropped 4; count of bases not matched to a gene: 7. The CDR3 runs 15 residues. Germline V CDR1 and CDR2: SGHRS, YFSETQ. The CDR3 DNA sequence: TGCGCCAGCAGCTTGGGGGGGGGAGGAATGTACGAGCAGTACTTC. It codes for CASSLGGGGMYEQYF.

The V call is TRBV5-1, the J call TRBJ2-7; D is uncertain. In germline, CDR1 is SGHRS, CDR2 YFSETQ. The CDR3 is 11 amino acids. Trimming stripped 5 bases from V and 3 bases from J, with 6 bases between. The CDR3 spells CASRESYEQYF. DNA for the CDR3: TGCGCCAGCAGGGAGAGCTACGAGCAGTACTTC.

DNA for the CDR3: TGTGCCAGTAGTATCCCCGCCCCAGGGGGGACCTACGAGCAGTACTTC. Translated: CASSIPAPGGTYEQYF. The rearrangement joins TRBV19 to TRBJ2-7; the D gene is possibly TRBD1 (7 bases). Trimming removed 3 bases at V and 2 bases at J, with 17 bases between. The germline CDR1 and CDR2 sequences are LNHDA and SQIVND (reference sequence). This CDR3 contains 16 residues. Looking up the rest from reference TRBV19 and TRBJ2-7 gives the full variable domain: DGGITQSPKYLFRKEGQNVTLSCEQNLNHDAMYWYRQDPGQGLRLIYYSQIVNDFQKGDIAEGYSVSREKKESFPLTVTSAQKNPTAFYLCASSIPAPGGTYEQYFGPGTRLTVT.

This clone was counted once. V is TRBV7-9 and J is TRBJ1-5; the match to TRBD1 covers 8 bases. The CDR3 spans 16 residues. Trimming removed 4 bases from V and 7 bases from J; junction bases left unmatched: 12. Germline loops: CDR1 SEHNR, CDR2 FQNEAQ (reference sequence). The CDR3 DNA is TGTGCCAGCAGCTCATCGTCTCAGGGGGCAAAGCAGCCCCAGCATTTT. This sequence encodes CASSSSSQGAKQPQHF.

The rearrangement uses TRBV9 and TRBJ1-1, with D possibly TRBD1 on 5 matching bases. The CDR3 is 15 amino acids. Germline lookup yields CDR1 SGDLS and CDR2 YYNGEE. V dropped 3 bases and J dropped 1 base, with 13 bases sitting between them. In nucleotides, the CDR3 is TGTGCCAGCAGCGGTGAGACAGATTCGAACACTGAAGCTTTCTTT. This sequence encodes CASSGETDSNTEAFF.

This clone was observed once. This sequence joins TRBV7-9 and TRBJ2-7; 10 positions agree with TRBD1. Trimming cost V 4 bases and J 1 base; bases outside gene matches: 4. Germline CDR1 reads SEHNR; CDR2 reads FQNEAQ (reference sequence). The CDR3 spans 15 residues. CDR3 region: CASSSRTGGSYEQYF. The DNA of the CDR3 is TGTGCCAGCAGCTCAAGGACAGGGGGATCCTACGAGCAGTACTTC.

The chain carries TRBV13 and TRBJ1-2; 9 bases match TRBD1. In germline, CDR1 is PRHDT, CDR2 FYEKMQ (reference sequence). The CDR3 has 19 residues. J was trimmed by 7 bases and V by 3 bases; bases with no gene match: 21. The CDR3 bases are TGTGCCAGCAGCTTGTATGTCTTATTACCGGGACAGGGTCATTCTGGCTACACCTTC. It codes for CASSLYVLLPGQGHSGYTF.

This rearrangement joins TRBV2 to TRBJ2-5, with 10 bases aligning to TRBD1. The trim removed 6 bases at V and 5 bases at J, leaving 3 bases unmatched. Germline values: CDR1 SNHLY, CDR2 FYNNEI. This CDR3 has 13 residues. The CDR3 DNA reads TGTGCCAGCAGAGGACAGGGGGGGGAGACCCAGTACTTC. Its translation: CASRGQGGETQYF.

The chain has TRBV4-2 and TRBJ1-5; 7 positions agree with TRBD1. This CDR3 is built from 17 residues. With V trimmed by 2 bases and J by 9 bases, 16 bases remained unmatched. Germline CDR1 reads LGHNA; CDR2 reads YNFKEQ. DNA for the CDR3: TGTGCCAGCAGCCAACGAGGGGGGACAGTCGATGGACCGCCCCAGCATTTT. Its translation is CASSQRGGTVDGPPQHF.